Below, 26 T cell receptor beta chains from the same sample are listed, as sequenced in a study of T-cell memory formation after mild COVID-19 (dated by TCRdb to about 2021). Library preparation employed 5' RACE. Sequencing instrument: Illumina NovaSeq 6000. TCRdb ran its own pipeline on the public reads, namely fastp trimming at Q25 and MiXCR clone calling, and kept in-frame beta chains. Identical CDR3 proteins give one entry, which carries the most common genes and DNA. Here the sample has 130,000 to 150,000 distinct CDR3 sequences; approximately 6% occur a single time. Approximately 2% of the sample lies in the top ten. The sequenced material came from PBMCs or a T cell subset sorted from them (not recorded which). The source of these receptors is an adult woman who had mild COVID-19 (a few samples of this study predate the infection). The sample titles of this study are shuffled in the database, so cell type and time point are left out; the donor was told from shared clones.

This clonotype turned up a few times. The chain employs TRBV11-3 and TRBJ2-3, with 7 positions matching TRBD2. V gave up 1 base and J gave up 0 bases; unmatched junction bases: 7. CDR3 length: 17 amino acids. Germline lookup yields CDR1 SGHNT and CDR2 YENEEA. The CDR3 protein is CASSLGLADTSTDTQYF. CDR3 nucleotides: TGTGCCAGCAGCTTAGGGCTAGCGGACACCAGCACAGATACGCAGTATTTT.

The CDR3 loop is CASSQLPLTGDTEAFF. The CDR3 nucleotides are TGTGCCAGCAGTCAACTTCCCTTGACAGGGGACACTGAAGCTTTCTTT. The chain links TRBV6-6 to TRBJ1-1; TRBD1 aligns across 8 bases. The V segment lost 5 bases and the J segment 3 bases; nucleotides outside the gene matches: 11. Germline lookup yields CDR1 MNHNY and CDR2 SVGAGI (reference sequence). This CDR3 has 16 amino acids.

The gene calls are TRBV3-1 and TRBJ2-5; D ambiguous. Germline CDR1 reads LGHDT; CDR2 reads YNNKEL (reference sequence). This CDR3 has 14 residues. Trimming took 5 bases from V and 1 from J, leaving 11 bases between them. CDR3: CASSSRQVQETQYF. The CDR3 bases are TGTGCCAGCAGCAGCCGACAAGTCCAAGAGACCCAGTACTTC.

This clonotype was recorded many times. For the CDR3, the DNA is TGCGCCAGCAGTTGGTCTGAGGTGAGCGAGCAGTACTTC. This gives the protein CASSWSEVSEQYF. This sequence joins TRBV5-1 and TRBJ2-7; D remains ambiguous. CDR3 length: 13 amino acids. The germline V and J ends were trimmed by 5 bases and 6 bases, with 15 bases remaining between them. In germline, CDR1 is SGHRS, CDR2 YFSETQ.

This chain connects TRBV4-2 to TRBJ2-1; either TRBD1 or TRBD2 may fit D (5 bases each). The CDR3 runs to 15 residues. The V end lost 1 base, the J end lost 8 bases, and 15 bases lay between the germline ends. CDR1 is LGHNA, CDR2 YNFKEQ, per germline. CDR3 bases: TGTGCCAGCAGCCAAGTCTACCAAGGGGACGATGAGCAGTTCTTC. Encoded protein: CASSQVYQGDDEQFF.

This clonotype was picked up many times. The CDR3 region is CASRRQGSNQPQHF. The CDR3 region has the DNA TGTGCCAGCAGGAGACAGGGCAGCAATCAGCCCCAGCATTTT. This chain uses TRBV27 with TRBJ1-5; the match to TRBD1 covers 7 bases. The germline CDR1 and CDR2 sequences are MNHEY and SMNVEV (reference sequence). J lost 1 base, V lost 6 bases, and 3 bases had no gene match. The CDR3 runs to 14 residues.

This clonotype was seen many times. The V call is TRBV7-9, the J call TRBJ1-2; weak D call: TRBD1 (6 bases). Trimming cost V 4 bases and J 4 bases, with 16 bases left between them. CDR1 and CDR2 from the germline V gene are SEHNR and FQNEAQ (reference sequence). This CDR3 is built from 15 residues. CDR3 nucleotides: TGTGCCAGCAGCTCCCGGGCAGGGGACGCCTATGGCTACACCTTC. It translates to CASSSRAGDAYGYTF. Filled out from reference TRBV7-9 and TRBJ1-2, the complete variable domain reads DTGVSQNPRHKITKRGQNVTFRCDPISEHNRLYWYRQTLGQGPEFLTYFQNEAQLEKSRLLSDRFSAERPKGSFSTLEIQRTEQGDSAMYLCASSSRAGDAYGYTFGSGTRLTVV.

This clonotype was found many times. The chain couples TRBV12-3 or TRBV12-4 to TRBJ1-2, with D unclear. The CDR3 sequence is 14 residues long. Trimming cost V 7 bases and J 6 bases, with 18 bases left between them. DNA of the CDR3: TGTGCCAGCATCTTTGGGCCCGGCGGGGATGGCTACACCTTC. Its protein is CASIFGPGGDGYTF.

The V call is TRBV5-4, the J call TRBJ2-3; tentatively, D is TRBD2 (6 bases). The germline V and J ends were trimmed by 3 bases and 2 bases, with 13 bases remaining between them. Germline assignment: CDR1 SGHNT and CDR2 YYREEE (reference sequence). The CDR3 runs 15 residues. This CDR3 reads CASSWAGPSTDTQYF. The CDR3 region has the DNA TGTGCCAGCAGCTGGGCGGGGCCCTCCACAGATACGCAGTATTTT.

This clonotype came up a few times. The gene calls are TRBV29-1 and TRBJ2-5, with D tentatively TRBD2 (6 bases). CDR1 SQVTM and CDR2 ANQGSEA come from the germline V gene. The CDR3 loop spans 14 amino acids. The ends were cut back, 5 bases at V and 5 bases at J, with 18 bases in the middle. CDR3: CSVRGGGVAETQYF. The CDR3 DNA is TGCAGCGTTAGGGGTGGCGGGGTAGCGGAGACCCAGTACTTC.

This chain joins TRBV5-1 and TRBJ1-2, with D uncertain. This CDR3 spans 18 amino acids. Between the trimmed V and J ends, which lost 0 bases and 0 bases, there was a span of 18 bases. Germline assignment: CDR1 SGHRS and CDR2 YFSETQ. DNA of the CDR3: TGCGCCAGCAGCTTGGAGCTCCGAGCGGGAACAACTAACTATGGCTACACCTTC. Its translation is CASSLELRAGTTNYGYTF.

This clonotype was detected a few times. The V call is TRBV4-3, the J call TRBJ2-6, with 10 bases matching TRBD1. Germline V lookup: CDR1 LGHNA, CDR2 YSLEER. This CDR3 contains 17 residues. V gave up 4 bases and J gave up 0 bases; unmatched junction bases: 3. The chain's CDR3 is CASSLRTGGSGANVLTF. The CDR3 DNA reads TGCGCCAGCAGCCTTAGGACAGGGGGCTCTGGGGCCAACGTCCTGACTTTC.

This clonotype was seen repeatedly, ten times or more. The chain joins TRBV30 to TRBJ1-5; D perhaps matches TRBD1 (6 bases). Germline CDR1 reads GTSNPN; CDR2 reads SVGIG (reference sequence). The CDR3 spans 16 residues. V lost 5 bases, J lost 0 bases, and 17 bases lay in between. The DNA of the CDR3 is TGTGCCTGGGCAACAGGGTTTTCGAATAGCAATCAGCCCCAGCATTTT. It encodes CAWATGFSNSNQPQHF.

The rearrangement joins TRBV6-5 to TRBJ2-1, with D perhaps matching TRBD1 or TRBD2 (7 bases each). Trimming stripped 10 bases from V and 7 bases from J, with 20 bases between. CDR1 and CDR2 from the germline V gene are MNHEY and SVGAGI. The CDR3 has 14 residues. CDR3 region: CATQGGYIMNEQFF. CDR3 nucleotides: TGTGCCACCCAGGGGGGGTACATTATGAATGAGCAGTTCTTC.

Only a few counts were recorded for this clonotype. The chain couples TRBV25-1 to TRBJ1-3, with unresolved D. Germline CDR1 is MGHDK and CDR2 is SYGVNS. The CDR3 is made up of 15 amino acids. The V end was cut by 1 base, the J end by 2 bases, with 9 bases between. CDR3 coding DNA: TGTGCCAGCAGTGAATCCGGTTCTCCTGGAAACACCATATATTTT. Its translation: CASSESGSPGNTIYF. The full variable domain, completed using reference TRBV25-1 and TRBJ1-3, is EADIYQTPRYLVIGTGKKITLECSQTMGHDKMYWYQQDPGMELHLIHYSYGVNSTEKGDLSSESTVSRIRTEHFPLTLESARPSHTSQYLCASSESGSPGNTIYFGEGSWLTVV.

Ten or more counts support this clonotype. This CDR3 reads CAISESFEQFF. The CDR3 DNA is TGTGCCATCAGTGAGTCTTTTGAGCAGTTCTTC. This sequence joins TRBV10-3 and TRBJ2-1; D gene unclear. V was pared by 0 bases and J by 9 bases, with 3 bases between. The CDR3 consists of 11 residues. The germline V gene has CDR1 ENHRY and CDR2 SYGVKD.

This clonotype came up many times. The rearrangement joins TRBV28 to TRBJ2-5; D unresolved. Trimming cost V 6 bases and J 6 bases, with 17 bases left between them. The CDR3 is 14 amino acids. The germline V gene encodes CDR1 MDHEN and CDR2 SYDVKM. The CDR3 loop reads CASSLPGSAQTQYF. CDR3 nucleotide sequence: TGTGCCAGCAGCCTCCCGGGTTCCGCACAGACCCAGTACTTC.

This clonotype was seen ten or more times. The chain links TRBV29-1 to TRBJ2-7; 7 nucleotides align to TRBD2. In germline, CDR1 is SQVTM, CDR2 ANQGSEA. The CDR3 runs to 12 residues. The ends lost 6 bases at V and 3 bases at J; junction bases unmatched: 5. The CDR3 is CSVELARYEQYF. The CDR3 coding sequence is TGCAGCGTAGAACTAGCGCGCTACGAGCAGTACTTC.

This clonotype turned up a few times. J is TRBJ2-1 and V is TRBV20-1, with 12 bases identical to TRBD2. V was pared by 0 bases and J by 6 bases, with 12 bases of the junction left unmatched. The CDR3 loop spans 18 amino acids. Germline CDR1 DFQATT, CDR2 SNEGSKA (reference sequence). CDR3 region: CSARDLGSLAGGGNEQFF. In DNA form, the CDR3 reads TGCAGTGCTAGAGATTTGGGCTCCCTAGCGGGAGGGGGCAATGAGCAGTTCTTC.

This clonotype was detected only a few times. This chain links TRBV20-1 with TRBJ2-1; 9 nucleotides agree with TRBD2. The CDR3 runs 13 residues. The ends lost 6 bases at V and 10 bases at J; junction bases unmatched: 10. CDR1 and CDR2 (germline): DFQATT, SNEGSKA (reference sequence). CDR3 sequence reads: CSAGSGGKPEQFF. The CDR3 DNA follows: TGCAGTGCGGGTAGCGGGGGTAAGCCAGAGCAGTTCTTC.

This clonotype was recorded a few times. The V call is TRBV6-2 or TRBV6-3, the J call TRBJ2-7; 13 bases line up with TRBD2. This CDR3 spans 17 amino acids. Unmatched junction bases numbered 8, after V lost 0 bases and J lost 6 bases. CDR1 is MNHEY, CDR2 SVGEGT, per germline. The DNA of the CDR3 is TGTGCCAGCAGTTACTCAAGGACTAGCGGGAGTAAGGGCGAGCAGTACTTC. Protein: CASSYSRTSGSKGEQYF.

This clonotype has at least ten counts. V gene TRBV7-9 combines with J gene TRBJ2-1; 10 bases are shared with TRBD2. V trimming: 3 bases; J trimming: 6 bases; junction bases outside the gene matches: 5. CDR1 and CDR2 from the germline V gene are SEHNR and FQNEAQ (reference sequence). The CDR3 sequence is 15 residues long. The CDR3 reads CASSLEGLAINEQFF. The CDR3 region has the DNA TGTGCCAGCAGCTTGGAGGGACTAGCGATCAATGAGCAGTTCTTC.

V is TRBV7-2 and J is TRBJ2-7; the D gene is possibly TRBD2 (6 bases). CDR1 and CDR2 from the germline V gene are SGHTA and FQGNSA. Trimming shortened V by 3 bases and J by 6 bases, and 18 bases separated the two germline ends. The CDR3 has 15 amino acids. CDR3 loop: CASSFPGDRRVEQYF. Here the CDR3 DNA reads TGTGCCAGCAGCTTCCCGGGGGACCGCCGGGTCGAGCAGTACTTC.

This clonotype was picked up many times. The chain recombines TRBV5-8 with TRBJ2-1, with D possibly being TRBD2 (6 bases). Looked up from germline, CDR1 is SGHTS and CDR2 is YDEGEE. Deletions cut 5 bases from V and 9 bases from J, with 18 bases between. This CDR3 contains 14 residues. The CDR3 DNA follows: TGTGCCAGCAGACTTAGCGGTTCACCCAGTGAGCAGTTCTTC. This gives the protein CASRLSGSPSEQFF.

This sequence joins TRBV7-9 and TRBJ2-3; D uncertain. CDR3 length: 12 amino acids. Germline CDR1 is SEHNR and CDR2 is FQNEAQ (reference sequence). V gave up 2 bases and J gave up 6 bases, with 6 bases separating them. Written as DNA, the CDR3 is TGTGCCAGCAGCTTAATAGAGGATACGCAGTATTTT. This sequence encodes CASSLIEDTQYF.

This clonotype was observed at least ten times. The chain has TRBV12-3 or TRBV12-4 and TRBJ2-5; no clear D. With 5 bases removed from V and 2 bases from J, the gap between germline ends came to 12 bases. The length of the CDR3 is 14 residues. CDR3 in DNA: TGTGCCAGCAGTGGTTGGACGGAGCAAGAGACCCAGTACTTC. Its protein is CASSGWTEQETQYF.